One sample yielded the 9 T cell receptor beta chains listed below, sequenced in a study of T cells after yellow fever vaccination. TCRdb reprocessed the 5' RACE reads with MiXCR, giving one entry per CDR3 protein. The sample yields 400,000 to 650,000 distinct CDR3 sequences, just over 20% seen once. The input for sequencing was PBMCs, taken more than 20 days after the first yellow fever vaccination. Receptors originate from a young man who received the YFV17D yellow fever vaccine.

This rearrangement joins TRBV11-2 to TRBJ1-6; possibly TRBD1 for D (6 bases). Looked up from germline, CDR1 is SGHAT and CDR2 is FQNNGV. Trimming pared 1 base from V and 2 bases from J, leaving 12 bases between. The CDR3 is 17 residues long. CDR3 coding DNA: TGTGCCAGCAGCTTAGTGGTAGGGGGAACCTATAATTCACCCCTCCACTTT. Translation gives CASSLVVGGTYNSPLHF.

This clonotype was counted a few times. This sequence joins TRBV24-1 and TRBJ1-1; TRBD1 matches 7 bases. The germline V gene has CDR1 KGHDR and CDR2 SFDVKD. CDR3 size: 16 residues. V shed 1 base and J 6 bases; nucleotides not matched to a gene: 10. The CDR3 reads CATSDLWKQGMAEAFF. DNA of the CDR3: TGTGCCACCAGTGATTTATGGAAACAGGGGATGGCTGAAGCTTTCTTT.

The V and J genes are TRBV28 and TRBJ1-3; D is unclear. The ends were cut back, 2 bases at V and 4 bases at J, with 9 bases in the middle. This CDR3 has 14 amino acids. The germline CDR1 and CDR2 sequences are MDHEN and SYDVKM. The CDR3 sequence is CASSLKGWGNTIYF. CDR3 sequence (DNA): TGTGCCAGCAGTTTAAAAGGGTGGGGAAACACCATATATTTT.

In the case of this clonotype: The junction and the germline gene differ at one end; a read error may be behind it. This chain joins TRBV5-1 and TRBJ2-3, with 11 bases matching TRBD2. The CDR3 has 16 residues. Germline V gene data show CDR1 as SGHRS and CDR2 as YFSETQ. This CDR3 reads CDSSLGTSGFTDTQYF. The CDR3 DNA is TGCGACAGCAGCTTAGGGACTAGCGGTTTCACAGATACGCAGTATTTT.

The V and J genes are TRBV15 and TRBJ1-2; possible D gene TRBD1, 5 bases. The CDR3 has 14 amino acids. Germline V gives CDR1 LNHNV, CDR2 YYDKDF (reference sequence). V shed 0 bases and J shed 4 bases, with 9 bases lying between them. CDR3 residues: CATSREVGPYGYTF. The CDR3 region has the DNA TGTGCCACCAGCAGAGAGGTGGGACCCTATGGCTACACCTTC. Supplemented by reference TRBV15 and TRBJ1-2, the full variable domain reads DAMVIQNPRYQVTQFGKPVTLSCSQTLNHNVMYWYQQKSSQAPKLLFHYYDKDFNNEADTPDNFQSRRPNTSFCFLDIRSPGLGDTAMYLCATSREVGPYGYTFGSGTRLTVV.

This clonotype was detected ten times or more. The V and J genes are TRBV5-5 and TRBJ2-6; D unresolved. V was cut by 2 bases and J by 1 base, with 13 bases left in between. CDR1 is SGHKS and CDR2 is YYEKEE in the germline V gene (reference sequence). The CDR3 is 17 amino acids. The CDR3: CASSLRLSYSGANVLTF. The CDR3 nucleotides read TGTGCCAGCAGCTTAAGGCTGTCGTATTCTGGGGCCAACGTCCTGACTTTC.

This clonotype has more than one count but fewer than ten. The chain uses TRBV6-1 and TRBJ2-3; 7 nucleotides align to TRBD2. V shed 8 bases, J shed 1 base, and the junction held 6 bases outside the gene matches. The CDR3 consists of 14 residues. Germline-derived CDR1 and CDR2 are MNHNS and SASEGT. CDR3: CASSGAGGTDTQYF. The CDR3, as DNA: TGTGCCAGCTCCGGGGCGGGGGGCACAGATACGCAGTATTTT.

DNA of the CDR3: TGTGCCAGCAGTGTTAGCGGGGGGGCTCCGGTTGTCAAGACCCAGTACTTC. Encoded protein: CASSVSGGAPVVKTQYF. The J gene is TRBJ2-5, the V gene TRBV6-4, with 11 bases lining up with TRBD2. The CDR3 sequence is 17 residues long. J lost 6 bases, V lost 4 bases, and 13 bases had no gene match. Germline V gene lookup returns CDR1 MRHNA and CDR2 SNTAGT.

This sequence joins TRBV7-2 and TRBJ2-7; TRBD2 is a possible D gene (6 bases). This CDR3 is 15 amino acids long. Trimming took off 1 base at V and 4 bases at J, with 14 bases between the two ends. Germline lookup yields CDR1 SGHTA and CDR2 FQGNSA. CDR3 loop: CASSLVPGRTYEQYF. The CDR3 region has the DNA TGTGCCAGCAGCTTAGTCCCGGGGAGGACGTACGAGCAGTACTTC.